This is a list of T cell receptor beta chains from one sample in a study of cytomegalovirus exposure and HLA in healthy donors. Generated by immunoSEQ multiplex PCR, the TCRdb table keeps only in-frame clones and is missing some. This repertoire shows around 200,000 clones, under 85% found once; its top ten account for around 1.6%. Sequencing input: PBMCs. Source of these receptors: a man in his fifties in good health and CMV-seronegative. The CDR3 runs from the conserved cysteine through the conserved F or W. D genes are given only for firm matches. For some rows the clone size is stated as once, few or many, or as a class when expanded; others skip it.

abundance: few; v_gene: TRBV29-1; j_gene: TRBJ1-1; d_gene: TRBD1; CDR3aa: CSVSGQGRTEAFF; CDR3nt: TGCAGCGTTTCGGGACAGGGTAGAACTGAAGCTTTCTTT
abundance: -; v_gene: TRBV30; j_gene: TRBJ2-5; d_gene: TRBD2; CDR3aa: CAWSPRPGLGDQETQYF; CDR3nt: TGTGCCTGGAGCCCGAGACCGGGACTAGGAGATCAAGAGACCCAGTACTTC
abundance: -; v_gene: TRBV11-2; j_gene: TRBJ2-1; d_gene: TRBD2; CDR3aa: CASRPLPGLAGAYNEQFF; CDR3nt: TGTGCCAGCAGACCGCTACCGGGACTAGCGGGAGCCTACAATGAGCAGTTCTTC
abundance: -; v_gene: TRBV6-1; j_gene: TRBJ1-5; d_gene: TRBD1; CDR3aa: CASSDPGQGVRNQPQHF; CDR3nt: TGTGCCAGCAGTGACCCGGGACAGGGAGTCCGCAATCAGCCCCAGCATTTT
abundance: -; v_gene: TRBV28; j_gene: TRBJ2-7; d_gene: TRBD2; CDR3aa: CASTKGGPHEQYF; CDR3nt: TGTGCCAGCACAAAGGGAGGGCCCCACGAGCAGTACTTC
abundance: -; v_gene: TRBV7-9; j_gene: TRBJ1-1; d_gene: TRBD1; CDR3aa: CASSFGTGVFQGQEAFF; CDR3nt: TGTGCCAGCAGCTTTGGGACAGGGGTTTTTCAGGGTCAGGAAGCTTTCTTT
abundance: -; v_gene: TRBV5-1; j_gene: TRBJ2-2; d_gene: TRBD2; CDR3aa: CASSSPGLAGNTGELFF; CDR3nt: TGCGCCAGCAGCTCTCCGGGACTAGCGGGCAACACCGGGGAGCTGTTTTTT
abundance: -; v_gene: TRBV15; j_gene: TRBJ2-2; d_gene: TRBD2; CDR3aa: CATSAKGLALNTGELFF; CDR3nt: TGTGCCACCAGCGCCAAGGGACTAGCGCTGAACACCGGGGAGCTGTTTTTT
abundance: -; v_gene: TRBV25-1; j_gene: TRBJ1-1; d_gene: -; CDR3aa: CASSEMGGSTEAFF; CDR3nt: TGTGCCAGCAGTGAAATGGGGGGGAGCACTGAAGCTTTCTTT
abundance: -; v_gene: TRBV18; j_gene: TRBJ2-3; d_gene: TRBD2; CDR3aa: CASSPAGGSTDTQYF; CDR3nt: TGTGCCAGCTCACCGGCGGGGGGGAGCACAGATACGCAGTATTTT
abundance: -; v_gene: TRBV7-3; j_gene: TRBJ2-1; d_gene: TRBD2; CDR3aa: CASSLNPGGHNEQFF; CDR3nt: TGTGCCAGCAGCTTAAATCCGGGGGGGCACAATGAGCAGTTCTTC
abundance: -; v_gene: TRBV2; j_gene: TRBJ2-5; d_gene: -; CDR3aa: CASRGNTQETQYF; CDR3nt: TGTGCCAGCAGGGGCAATACGCAAGAGACCCAGTACTTC
abundance: -; v_gene: TRBV5-1; j_gene: TRBJ2-2; d_gene: -; CDR3aa: CASSHRRGGGDTGELFF; CDR3nt: TGCGCCAGCAGCCACCGAAGGGGGGGCGGTGACACCGGGGAGCTGTTTTTT
abundance: -; v_gene: TRBV28; j_gene: TRBJ2-1; d_gene: -; CDR3aa: CATKRSSYNEQFF; CDR3nt: TGTGCCACCAAAAGGAGCTCCTACAATGAGCAGTTCTTC
abundance: -; v_gene: TRBV2; j_gene: TRBJ2-3; d_gene: -; CDR3aa: CASSVIGAVTDTQYF; CDR3nt: TGTGCCAGCAGTGTAATCGGAGCGGTCACAGATACGCAGTATTTT
abundance: -; v_gene: TRBV29-1; j_gene: TRBJ2-2; d_gene: -; CDR3aa: CSVSDKMEGELFF; CDR3nt: TGCAGCGTTTCGGACAAAATGGAGGGGGAGCTGTTTTTT
abundance: -; v_gene: TRBV7-2; j_gene: TRBJ2-7; d_gene: -; CDR3aa: CASSLQQSYEQYF; CDR3nt: TGTGCCAGCAGCTTACAACAGTCCTACGAGCAGTACTTC
abundance: -; v_gene: TRBV27; j_gene: TRBJ1-6; d_gene: TRBD1; CDR3aa: CASRLGDRHNSPLHF; CDR3nt: TGTGCCAGCAGGCTAGGGGACAGACATAATTCACCCCTCCACTTT
abundance: -; v_gene: TRBV19; j_gene: TRBJ1-2; d_gene: -; CDR3aa: CASSPPTTF; CDR3nt: TGTGCCAGTAGTCCCCCCACTACCTTC
abundance: -; v_gene: TRBV6-6; j_gene: TRBJ1-2; d_gene: TRBD1; CDR3aa: CASSYRTGGGRYGYTF; CDR3nt: TGTGCCAGCAGTTACAGGACAGGGGGAGGCCGTTATGGCTACACCTTC
abundance: -; v_gene: TRBV7-3; j_gene: TRBJ2-5; d_gene: TRBD1; CDR3aa: CASSRQGQETQYF; CDR3nt: TGTGCCAGCAGCCGACAGGGGCAAGAGACCCAGTACTTC
abundance: -; v_gene: TRBV5-1; j_gene: TRBJ2-7; d_gene: -; CDR3aa: CASSPDTGGGIEQYF; CDR3nt: TGCGCCAGCAGCCCGGATACCGGGGGTGGGATCGAGCAGTACTTC
abundance: -; v_gene: TRBV5-8; j_gene: TRBJ2-3; d_gene: TRBD1; CDR3aa: CASSLGTGGSNTQYF; CDR3nt: TGTGCCAGCAGCTTAGGGACAGGGGGATCTAATACGCAGTATTTT
abundance: -; v_gene: TRBV6-1; j_gene: TRBJ2-2; d_gene: TRBD1; CDR3aa: CASRRTGVTGELFF; CDR3nt: TGTGCCAGCAGGCGGACAGGGGTCACCGGGGAGCTGTTTTTT
abundance: -; v_gene: TRBV15; j_gene: TRBJ2-2; d_gene: -; CDR3aa: CATTGTGARTGELFF; CDR3nt: TGTGCCACCACGGGAACGGGAGCGCGGACCGGGGAGCTGTTTTTT
abundance: -; v_gene: TRBV7-9; j_gene: TRBJ2-7; d_gene: -; CDR3aa: CASSLSGLSSYEQYF; CDR3nt: TGTGCCAGCAGCTTAAGCGGACTTAGCTCCTACGAGCAGTACTTC
abundance: -; v_gene: TRBV28; j_gene: TRBJ2-7; d_gene: TRBD1; CDR3aa: CASSPSGTGGSYEQYF; CDR3nt: TGTGCCAGCAGTCCATCCGGGACAGGGGGTTCCTACGAGCAGTACTTC
abundance: -; v_gene: TRBV4-2; j_gene: TRBJ1-1; d_gene: TRBD1; CDR3aa: CASSPPDRGNTEAFF; CDR3nt: TGTGCCAGCAGCCCCCCCGACAGGGGAAACACTGAAGCTTTCTTT
abundance: -; v_gene: TRBV7-2; j_gene: TRBJ2-1; d_gene: -; CDR3aa: CASSLGGVYNEQFF; CDR3nt: TGTGCCAGCAGCTTAGGGGGCGTCTACAATGAGCAGTTCTTC
abundance: -; v_gene: TRBV6-5; j_gene: TRBJ2-1; d_gene: TRBD1; CDR3aa: CASSYLGGDEQFF; CDR3nt: TGTGCCAGCAGTTACTTAGGGGGCGATGAGCAGTTCTTC
abundance: -; v_gene: TRBV7-3; j_gene: TRBJ2-1; d_gene: TRBD1; CDR3aa: CASSLSITGGDEQFF; CDR3nt: TGTGCCAGCAGCTTAAGTATCACAGGGGGCGATGAGCAGTTCTTC
abundance: few; v_gene: TRBV18; j_gene: TRBJ1-2; d_gene: TRBD1; CDR3aa: CASSQPGTGAINYGYTF; CDR3nt: TGTGCCAGCTCCCAGCCCGGGACAGGGGCGATCAACTATGGCTACACCTTC
abundance: -; v_gene: TRBV6-1; j_gene: TRBJ1-2; d_gene: -; CDR3aa: CASKEGQGYGYTF; CDR3nt: TGTGCCAGCAAGGAAGGACAAGGCTATGGCTACACCTTC
abundance: -; v_gene: TRBV30; j_gene: TRBJ2-2; d_gene: -; CDR3aa: CAWDKGLSTGELFF; CDR3nt: TGTGCCTGGGACAAGGGACTCTCCACCGGGGAGCTGTTTTTT
abundance: -; v_gene: TRBV18; j_gene: TRBJ1-5; d_gene: -; CDR3aa: CASSHAREFGQPQHF; CDR3nt: TGTGCCAGCTCACACGCTCGGGAATTCGGGCAGCCCCAGCATTTT
abundance: -; v_gene: TRBV19; j_gene: TRBJ2-3; d_gene: -; CDR3aa: CASSIQGRGDTQYF; CDR3nt: TGTGCCAGTAGTATTCAGGGGCGTGGGGATACGCAGTATTTT
abundance: -; v_gene: TRBV9; j_gene: TRBJ2-3; d_gene: TRBD2; CDR3aa: CASSVGGSGGRTDTQYF; CDR3nt: TGTGCCAGCAGCGTAGGAGGGAGCGGGGGGCGCACAGATACGCAGTATTTT
abundance: -; v_gene: TRBV13; j_gene: TRBJ2-3; d_gene: TRBD2; CDR3aa: CASSLGTSGSTDTQYF; CDR3nt: TGTGCCAGCAGCTTAGGGACTAGCGGATCCACAGATACGCAGTATTTT
abundance: -; v_gene: TRBV5-1; j_gene: TRBJ1-5; d_gene: -; CDR3aa: CASSFSGGQQPQHF; CDR3nt: TGCGCCAGCAGCTTTTCGGGGGGACAACAGCCCCAGCATTTT
abundance: -; v_gene: TRBV4-2; j_gene: TRBJ2-7; d_gene: -; CDR3aa: CASSQGGGSYEQYF; CDR3nt: TGTGCCAGCAGCCAGGGGGGAGGCTCCTACGAGCAGTACTTC
abundance: -; v_gene: TRBV4-3; j_gene: TRBJ2-4; d_gene: TRBD2; CDR3aa: CASSQGGSLAKNIQYF; CDR3nt: TGCGCCAGCAGCCAAGGCGGGAGTTTAGCCAAAAACATTCAGTACTTC
abundance: -; v_gene: TRBV5-1; j_gene: TRBJ1-2; d_gene: TRBD1; CDR3aa: CASSRDRANYGYTF; CDR3nt: TGCGCCAGCTCACGGGACAGAGCTAACTATGGCTACACCTTC
abundance: -; v_gene: TRBV28; j_gene: TRBJ1-1; d_gene: TRBD1; CDR3aa: CASRWTGGSFF; CDR3nt: TGTGCCAGCAGATGGACAGGGGGCAGTTTCTTT
abundance: -; v_gene: TRBV11-2; j_gene: TRBJ1-1; d_gene: -; CDR3aa: CASSFGVLNTEAFF; CDR3nt: TGTGCCAGCAGCTTCGGGGTTCTGAACACTGAAGCTTTCTTT
abundance: -; v_gene: TRBV28; j_gene: TRBJ1-1; d_gene: -; CDR3aa: CASSAFGAGVPEAFF; CDR3nt: TGTGCCAGCAGTGCCTTTGGGGCAGGGGTTCCTGAAGCTTTCTTT
abundance: -; v_gene: TRBV5-8; j_gene: TRBJ1-5; d_gene: -; CDR3aa: CASSLRENQPQHF; CDR3nt: TGTGCCAGCAGCTTGCGGGAAAATCAGCCCCAGCATTTT
abundance: -; v_gene: TRBV18; j_gene: TRBJ1-1; d_gene: -; CDR3aa: CASSSGQNTEAFF; CDR3nt: TGTGCCAGCTCATCGGGACAGAACACTGAAGCTTTCTTT